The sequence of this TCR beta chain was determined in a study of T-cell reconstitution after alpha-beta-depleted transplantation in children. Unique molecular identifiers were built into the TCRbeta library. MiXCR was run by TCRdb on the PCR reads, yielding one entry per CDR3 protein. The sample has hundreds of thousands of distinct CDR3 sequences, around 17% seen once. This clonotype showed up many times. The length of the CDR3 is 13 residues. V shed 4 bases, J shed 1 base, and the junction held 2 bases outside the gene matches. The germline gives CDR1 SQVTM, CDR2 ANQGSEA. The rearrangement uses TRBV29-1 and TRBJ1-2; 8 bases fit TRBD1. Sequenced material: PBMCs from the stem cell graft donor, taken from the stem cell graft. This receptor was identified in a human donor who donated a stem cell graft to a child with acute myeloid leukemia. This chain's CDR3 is CSVGTGLNYGYTF. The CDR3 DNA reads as TGCAGCGTTGGGACAGGGCTTAACTATGGCTACACCTTC.